What follows describes a single T cell receptor beta chain. The data stem from a study of blood T cell repertoires in COVID-19. Study background: T cells, B-cell-depleted T cells, or PBMCs supplied cDNA or gDNA.

This CDR3 contains 15 residues. V was pared by 0 bases and J by 0 bases, with 9 bases between. CDR1 and CDR2 from the germline V gene are SGDLS and YYNGEE. The data were produced by immunoSEQ multiplex PCR, yet TCRdb's version contains in-frame clones alone and is incomplete. The table has 200,000 to 250,000 clones, over 65% seen once; the top ten hold 3% to 4%. The rearrangement links TRBV9 to TRBJ1-1; possibly TRBD1 for D (6 bases). This TCR came from an older woman who had recovered from COVID-19. Sequencing used PBMCs or T cells enriched from blood (not recorded which). CDR3 sequence (DNA): TGTGCCAGCAGCGTAGCTGGGGGCATGAACACTGAAGCTTTCTTT. It is translated as CASSVAGGMNTEAFF.